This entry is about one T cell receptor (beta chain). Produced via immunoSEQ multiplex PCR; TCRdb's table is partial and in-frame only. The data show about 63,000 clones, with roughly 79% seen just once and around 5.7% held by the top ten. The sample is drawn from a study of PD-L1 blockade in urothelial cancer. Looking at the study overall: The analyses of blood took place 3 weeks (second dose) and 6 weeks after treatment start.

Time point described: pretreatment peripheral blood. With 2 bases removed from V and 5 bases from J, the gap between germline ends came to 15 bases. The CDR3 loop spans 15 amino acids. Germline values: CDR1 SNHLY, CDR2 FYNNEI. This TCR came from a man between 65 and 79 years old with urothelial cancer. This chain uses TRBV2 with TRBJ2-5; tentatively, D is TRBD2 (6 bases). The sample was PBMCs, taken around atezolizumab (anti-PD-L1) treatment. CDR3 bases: TGTGCCAGCAGTGAATTTGAGCGGGTGAGGGAGACCCAGTACTTC. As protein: CASSEFERVRETQYF.